This T cell receptor beta chain was sequenced in a study of shared T cell receptors in the human thymus. Generated by immunoSEQ multiplex PCR, the TCRdb table keeps only in-frame clones and is missing some. The profile shows some 700,000 clones, roughly 85% of them singletons. Germline V gene data show CDR1 as ENHRY and CDR2 as SYGVKD. The CDR3 sequence is 17 residues long. This clone is a singleton in its sample. These same records also appear under a second study, on human thymus T cells. This second study notes: Having corrective surgery for congenital heart defects, healthy Finnish infants were the ones who donated. V and J gene usage appeared biased in thymic and blood repertoires. The related literature has documented a marked overlap of thymic repertoires among unrelated individuals.

Sequencing was done on a sample of thymocytes. The sequence derives from a girl less than two years old with a congenital heart defect. This chain connects TRBV10-3 to TRBJ1-1; weak D call: TRBD1 (6 bases). The CDR3 region has the DNA TGTGCAATCCAGCGCAGGGGTTTCCCACAGGGGAACACTGAAGCTTTCTTT. Amino acid sequence: CAIQRRGFPQGNTEAFF.